This T cell receptor (beta chain) emerged from a study of T cells in Graves' hyperthyroidism and ophthalmopathy. Study overall: Peripheral blood draws took place at initial diagnosis, ahead of any treatment.

CDR3 length: 11 residues. Per germline, CDR1 GTSNPN and CDR2 SVGIG (reference sequence). Trimming cost V 0 bases and J 14 bases, with 11 bases left between them. From RNA transcripts, TCR beta CDR3 regions were amplified. The study used the HTBI primer set for a first-round RT-PCR of the TCR CDR3. In TCRdb, the multiplex PCR reads were re-called with MiXCR into one record per CDR3 protein. Among 700,000 or so distinct CDR3 sequences listed, roughly 15% were seen once. PBMCs were collected from an approximately 9.3 ml volume of fresh peripheral blood. Sequenced: blood. This clonotype was obtained from a woman aged 45 to 65 with Graves' ophthalmopathy. The gene calls are TRBV30 and TRBJ2-1; tentative D call: TRBD2 (6 bases). CDR3 in amino acids: CAWSVREQKFF. CDR3 DNA sequence: TGTGCCTGGAGTGTCCGGGAGCAAAAGTTCTTC.